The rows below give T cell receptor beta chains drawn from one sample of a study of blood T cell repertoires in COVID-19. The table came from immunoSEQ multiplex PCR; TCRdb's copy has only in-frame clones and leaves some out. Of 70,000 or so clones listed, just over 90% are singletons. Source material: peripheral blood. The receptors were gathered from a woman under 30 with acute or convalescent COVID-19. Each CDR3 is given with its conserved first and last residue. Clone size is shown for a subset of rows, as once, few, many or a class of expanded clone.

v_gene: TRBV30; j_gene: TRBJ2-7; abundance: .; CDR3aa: CAWSELGLSYEQYF
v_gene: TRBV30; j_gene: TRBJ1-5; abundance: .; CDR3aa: CAWSDRGDQPQHF
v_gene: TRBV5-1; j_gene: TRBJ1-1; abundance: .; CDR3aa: CASSLAGRSEAFF
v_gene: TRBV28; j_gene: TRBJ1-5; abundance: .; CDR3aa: CASSHRSGDAQPQHF
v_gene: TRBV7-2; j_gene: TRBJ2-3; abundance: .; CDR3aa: CASSPGTQSTDTQYF
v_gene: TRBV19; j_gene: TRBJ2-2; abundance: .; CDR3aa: CASSMWGAGELFF
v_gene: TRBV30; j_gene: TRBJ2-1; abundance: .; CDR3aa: CAWSGTNEQFF
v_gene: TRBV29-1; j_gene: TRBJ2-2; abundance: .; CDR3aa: CSVAAGGTGELFF
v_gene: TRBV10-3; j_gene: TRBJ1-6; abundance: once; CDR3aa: CAISGQLNSPLHF
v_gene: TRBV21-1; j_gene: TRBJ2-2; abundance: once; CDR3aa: CASSNWGTSGTTGELFF
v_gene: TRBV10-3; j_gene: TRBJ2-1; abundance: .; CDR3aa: CAISPTSGSFGEQFF
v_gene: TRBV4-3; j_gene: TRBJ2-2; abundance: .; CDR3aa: CASSRSTGYGTGELFF
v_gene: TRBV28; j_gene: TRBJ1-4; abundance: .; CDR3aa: CASSLVRTGPNEKLFF
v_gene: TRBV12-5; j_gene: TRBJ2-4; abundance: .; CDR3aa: CASAPGGFLAKNIQYF
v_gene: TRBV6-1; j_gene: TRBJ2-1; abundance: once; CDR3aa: CASSEWVLSGSFNEQFF
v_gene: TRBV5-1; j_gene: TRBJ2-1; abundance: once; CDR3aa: CASSQRLGGDYNEQFF
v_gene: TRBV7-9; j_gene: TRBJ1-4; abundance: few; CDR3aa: CASSFEVDKLFF
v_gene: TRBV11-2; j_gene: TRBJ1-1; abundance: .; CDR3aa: CASSLEGRRAFF
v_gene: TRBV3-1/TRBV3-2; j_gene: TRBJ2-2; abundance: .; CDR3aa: CASSQDGSGRRTGELFF
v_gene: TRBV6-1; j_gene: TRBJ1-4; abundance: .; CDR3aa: CASSESRINEKLFF
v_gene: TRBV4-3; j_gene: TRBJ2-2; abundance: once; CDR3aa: CASSQEVGRNTGELFF
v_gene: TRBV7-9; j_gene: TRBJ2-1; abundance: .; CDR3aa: CATARGAGFSYNEQFF
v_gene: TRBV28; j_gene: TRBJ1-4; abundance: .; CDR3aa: CASSSRHDGTATNEKLFF
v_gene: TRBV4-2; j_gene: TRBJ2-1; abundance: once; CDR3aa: CASSQYGSYNEQFF
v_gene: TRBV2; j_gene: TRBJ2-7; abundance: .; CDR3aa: CASSLRQGLAYEQYF
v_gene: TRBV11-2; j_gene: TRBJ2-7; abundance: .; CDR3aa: CASSSGQGGYEQYF
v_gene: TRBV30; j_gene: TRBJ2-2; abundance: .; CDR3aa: CAWSVQDTGELFF
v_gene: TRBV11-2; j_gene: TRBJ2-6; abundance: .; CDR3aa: CASSKTSGGFSSGANVLTF
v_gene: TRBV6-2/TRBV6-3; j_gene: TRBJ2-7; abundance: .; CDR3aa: CASSKQGLYEQYF
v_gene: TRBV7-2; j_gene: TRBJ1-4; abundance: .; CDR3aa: CASSLTGGEKLFF
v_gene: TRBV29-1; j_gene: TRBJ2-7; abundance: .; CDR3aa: CSSRMGQGYEQYF
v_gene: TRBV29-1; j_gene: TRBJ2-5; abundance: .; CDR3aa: CSGLRDRGAETQYF
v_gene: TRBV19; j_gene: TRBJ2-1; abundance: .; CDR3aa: CASSLGQANEQFF
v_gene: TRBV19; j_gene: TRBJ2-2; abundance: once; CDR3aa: CASSIDAALRTANTGELFF
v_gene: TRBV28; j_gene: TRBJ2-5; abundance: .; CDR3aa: CASSRIRLGASGGQAQYF
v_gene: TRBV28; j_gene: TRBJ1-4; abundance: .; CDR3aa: CASSPLISVESTNEKLFF
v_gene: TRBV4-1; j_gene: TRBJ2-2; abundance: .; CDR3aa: CASSQDKGGGSSGELFF
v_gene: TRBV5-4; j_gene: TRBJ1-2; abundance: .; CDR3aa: CASSPGDRNYGYTF
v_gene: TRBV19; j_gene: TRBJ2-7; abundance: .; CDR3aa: CATRGEPSEQYF
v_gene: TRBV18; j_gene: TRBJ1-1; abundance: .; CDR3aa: CASSREMGLNTEAFF
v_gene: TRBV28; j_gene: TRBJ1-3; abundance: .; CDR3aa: CASGPTNSGNTIYF
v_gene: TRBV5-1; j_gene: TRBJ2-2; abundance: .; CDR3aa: CASSLTSASTGELFF
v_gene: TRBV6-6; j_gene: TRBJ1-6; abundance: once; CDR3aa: CASSSDSNSPLHF
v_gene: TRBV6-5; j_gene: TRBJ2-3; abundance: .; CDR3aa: CASRAGIGTDTQYF
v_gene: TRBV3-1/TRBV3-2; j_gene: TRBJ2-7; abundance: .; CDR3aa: CASSQTSGGASYEQYF
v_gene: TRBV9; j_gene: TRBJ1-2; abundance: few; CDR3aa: CASSAELGQPGGGYTF